One sample yielded the 7 T cell receptor beta chains listed below, sequenced in a study of T cell responses to AZD1222 COVID-19 vaccine. TCRdb's copy holds only in-frame clones and misses some; the assay was immunoSEQ multiplex PCR. Of 150,000 to 200,000 clones detected, around 88% appear once; the ten largest clones hold roughly 10%. The input for sequencing was peripheral blood, taken 28 days after the second AZD1222 dose. The receptors were sampled from an adult who received the AZD1222 COVID-19 vaccine.

The chain is built from TRBV12-3 or TRBV12-4 and TRBJ2-3; D tentatively fits TRBD1 or TRBD2 (5 bases each). This CDR3 is built from 13 residues. With 5 bases removed from V and 0 bases from J, the gap between germline ends came to 6 bases. The CDR3 region is CASSRDSTDTQYF. Written as DNA, the CDR3 is TGTGCCAGCAGTCGGGACAGCACAGATACGCAGTATTTT.

The chain links TRBV29-1 to TRBJ1-5; the D gene is possibly TRBD1 (5 bases). Trimming stripped 4 bases from V and 4 bases from J, with 11 bases between. Germline assignment: CDR1 SQVTM and CDR2 ANQGSEA. The CDR3 has 13 amino acids. The CDR3 DNA reads TGCAGCGTTGTAGACAGCTATAATCAGCCCCAGCATTTT. Protein sequence: CSVVDSYNQPQHF.

The chain combines TRBV5-1 with TRBJ1-5, with TRBD1 identical over 7 bases. The CDR3 loop spans 17 amino acids. Germline V CDR1 and CDR2: SGHRS, YFSETQ. V was clipped by 4 bases and J by 0 bases; unmatched bases: 10. The CDR3, as DNA: TGCGCCAGCAGCCCCGGGGGGGACAGTTATAGCAATCAGCCCCAGCATTTT. This sequence encodes CASSPGGDSYSNQPQHF.

The V call is TRBV7-6, the J call TRBJ2-7, with TRBD1 as a possible D gene (6 bases). CDR1 SGHVS and CDR2 FNYEAQ come from the germline V gene. Deletions cut 5 bases from V and 2 bases from J, with 16 bases between. The CDR3 sequence is 15 residues long. CDR3 in DNA: TGTGCCAGCAGCCCGGAGACAGGCCTGACCTACGAGCAGTACTTC. This encodes CASSPETGLTYEQYF. Complete variable domain (other parts from reference TRBV7-6 and TRBJ2-7): GAGVSQSPRYKVTKRGQDVALRCDPISGHVSLYWYRQALGQGPEFLTYFNYEAQQDKSGLPNDRFSAERPEGSISTLTIQRTEQRDSAMYRCASSPETGLTYEQYFGPGTRLTVT.

V gene TRBV2 combines with J gene TRBJ2-7, with TRBD1 as a possible D gene (8 bases). Germline loops: CDR1 SNHLY, CDR2 FYNNEI. Trimming removed 6 bases at V and 7 bases at J, with 22 bases between. CDR3 length: 15 amino acids. The DNA for the CDR3 is TGTGCCAGCAGAACGGAACAGGGGGGGATGAAAGAGCAGTACTTC. It encodes CASRTEQGGMKEQYF.

This chain connects TRBV11-3 to TRBJ2-3; D remains unclear. Trimming pared 2 bases from V and 3 bases from J, leaving 3 bases between. The CDR3 is 12 amino acids. Germline V gene data show CDR1 as SGHNT and CDR2 as YENEEA. CDR3 bases: TGTGCCAGCAGCTTATCTACAGATACGCAGTATTTT. Its protein is CASSLSTDTQYF.

This clone appeared a few times. V gene TRBV19 combines with J gene TRBJ1-3; no reliable D call. The germline gives CDR1 LNHDA, CDR2 SQIVND (reference sequence). This CDR3 spans 13 amino acids. With 8 bases removed from V and 2 bases from J, the gap between germline ends came to 10 bases. CDR3 bases: TGTGCCAGTTGGCAGCGCCCTGGAAACACCATATATTTT. Encoded protein: CASWQRPGNTIYF.